The entry below gives a single T cell receptor beta chain sequence along with its context. What it recognizes is unknown. Germline loops: CDR1 KGHSH, CDR2 LQKENI. Trimming removed 3 bases at V and 3 bases at J, with 8 bases between. The CDR3 has 13 amino acids. Quantitative 5'-RACE with molecular barcodes was used to make the TCR beta libraries. TCRdb ran MiXCR on the 5' RACE reads and lists one entry per CDR3 protein. The data show 470,000 or so distinct CDR3 sequences, 25% to 30% seen once. The data originate from a study of CD8 T cells in ankylosing spondylitis. Study-level findings and limits: For ankylosing spondylitis blood, a TCR beta motif of 7 or 8 highly homologous variants appeared characteristic. The authors reported significant enrichment of disease-linked clones in matched ankylosing spondylitis synovial fluid.

The chain combines TRBV18 with TRBJ2-5, with a possible D match to TRBD1 (6 bases). The receptor was isolated from a male donor with ankylosing spondylitis. The material sequenced was blood, either unsorted or a sorted T cell fraction (not recorded which). The CDR3 region is CASSPSGEETQYF. CDR3 bases: TGTGCCAGCTCACCGTCAGGGGAAGAGACCCAGTACTTC.